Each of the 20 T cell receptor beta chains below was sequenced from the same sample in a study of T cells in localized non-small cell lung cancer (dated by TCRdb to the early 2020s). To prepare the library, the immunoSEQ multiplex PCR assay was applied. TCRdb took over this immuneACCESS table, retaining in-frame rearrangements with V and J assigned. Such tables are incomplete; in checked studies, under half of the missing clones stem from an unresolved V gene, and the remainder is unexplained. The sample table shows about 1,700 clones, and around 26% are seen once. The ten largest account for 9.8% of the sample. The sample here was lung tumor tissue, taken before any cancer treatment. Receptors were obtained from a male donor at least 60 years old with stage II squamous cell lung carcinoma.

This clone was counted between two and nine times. The CDR3 region is CASSLSPNYGYTF. The DNA of the CDR3 is TGCGCCAGCAGCCTTTCACCCAACTATGGCTACACCTTC. This sequence joins TRBV23-1 and TRBJ1-2, with unresolved D. TRBV23-1 is an ORF, with its function uncertain. The CDR3 length is 13 residues. The V end lost 6 bases, the J end lost 2 bases, and 10 bases lay between the germline ends.

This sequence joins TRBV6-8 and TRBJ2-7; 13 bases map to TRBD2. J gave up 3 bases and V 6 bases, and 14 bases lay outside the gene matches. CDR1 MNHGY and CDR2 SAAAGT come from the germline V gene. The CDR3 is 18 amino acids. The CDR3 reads CASSPLAGGPISLYEQYF. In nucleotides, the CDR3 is TGTGCCAGCAGCCCACTAGCGGGAGGGCCGATTTCCCTCTACGAGCAGTACTTC.

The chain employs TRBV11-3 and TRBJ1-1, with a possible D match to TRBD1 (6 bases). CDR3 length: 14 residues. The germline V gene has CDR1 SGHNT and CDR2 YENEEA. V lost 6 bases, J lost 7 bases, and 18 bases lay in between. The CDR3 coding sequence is TGTGCCAGCAGTCTTCTCAGGGGAGTGGGTGAAGCTTTCTTT. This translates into CASSLLRGVGEAFF.

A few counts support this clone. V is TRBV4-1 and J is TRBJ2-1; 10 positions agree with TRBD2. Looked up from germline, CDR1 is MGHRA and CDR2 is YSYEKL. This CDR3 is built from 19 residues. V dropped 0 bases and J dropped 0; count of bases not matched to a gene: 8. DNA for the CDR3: TGCGCCAGCAGCCAAGATCCGGTAGCGGGAGGTCTCTCCTACAATGAGCAGTTCTTC. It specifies CASSQDPVAGGLSYNEQFF.

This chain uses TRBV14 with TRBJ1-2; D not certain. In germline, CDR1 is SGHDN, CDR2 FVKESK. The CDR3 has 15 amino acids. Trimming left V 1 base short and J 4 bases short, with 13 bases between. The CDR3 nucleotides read TGTGCCAGCAGCCAAGCCACCAACGGGATCTATGGCTACACCTTC. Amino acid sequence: CASSQATNGIYGYTF.

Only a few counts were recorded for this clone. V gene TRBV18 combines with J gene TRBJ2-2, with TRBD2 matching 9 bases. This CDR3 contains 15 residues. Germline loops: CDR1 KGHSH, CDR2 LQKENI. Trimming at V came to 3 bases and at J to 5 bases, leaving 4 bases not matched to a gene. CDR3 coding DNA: TGTGCCAGCTCACCTAGCGGGAGCGGAACCGGGGAGCTGTTTTTT. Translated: CASSPSGSGTGELFF.

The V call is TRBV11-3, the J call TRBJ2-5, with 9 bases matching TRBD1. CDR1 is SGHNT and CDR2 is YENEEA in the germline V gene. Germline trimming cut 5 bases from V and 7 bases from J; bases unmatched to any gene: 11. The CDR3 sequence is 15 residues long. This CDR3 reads CASSAGQGWRGTQYF. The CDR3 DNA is TGTGCCAGCAGCGCAGGACAGGGGTGGAGAGGGACCCAGTACTTC.

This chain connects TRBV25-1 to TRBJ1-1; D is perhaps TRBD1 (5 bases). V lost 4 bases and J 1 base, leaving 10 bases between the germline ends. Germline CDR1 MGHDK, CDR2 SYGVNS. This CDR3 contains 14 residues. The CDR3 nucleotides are TGTGCCAGCAGTGTCTGGGGGGGGAACACTGAAGCTTTCTTT. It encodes CASSVWGGNTEAFF.

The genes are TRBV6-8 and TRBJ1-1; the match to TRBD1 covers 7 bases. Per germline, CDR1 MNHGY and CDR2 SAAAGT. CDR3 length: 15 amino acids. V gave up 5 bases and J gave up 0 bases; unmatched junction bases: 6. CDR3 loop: CASSRRDSLNTEAFF. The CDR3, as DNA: TGTGCCAGCAGTCGAAGGGACAGTCTGAACACTGAAGCTTTCTTT.

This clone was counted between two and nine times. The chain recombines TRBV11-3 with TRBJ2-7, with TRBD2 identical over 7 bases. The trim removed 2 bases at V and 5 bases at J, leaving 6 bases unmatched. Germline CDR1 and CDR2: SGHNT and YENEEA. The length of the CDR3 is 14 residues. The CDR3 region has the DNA TGTGCCAGCAGCTTACCCCTCGGGAGGAACGAGCAGTACTTC. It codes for CASSLPLGRNEQYF.

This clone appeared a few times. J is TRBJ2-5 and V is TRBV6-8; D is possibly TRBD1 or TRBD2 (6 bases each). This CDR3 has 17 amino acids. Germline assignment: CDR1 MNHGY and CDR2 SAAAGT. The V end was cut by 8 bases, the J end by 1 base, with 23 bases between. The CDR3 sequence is CASRSLASLGAQETQYF. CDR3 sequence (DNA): TGTGCCAGCCGTTCACTAGCTAGTCTGGGGGCCCAAGAGACCCAGTACTTC.

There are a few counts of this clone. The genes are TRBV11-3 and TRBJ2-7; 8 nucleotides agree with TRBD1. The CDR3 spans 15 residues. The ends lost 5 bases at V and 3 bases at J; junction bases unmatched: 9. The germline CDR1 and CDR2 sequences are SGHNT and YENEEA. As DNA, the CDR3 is TGTGCCAGCAGCACGTCAACGACAGGGGACTACGAGCAGTACTTC. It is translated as CASSTSTTGDYEQYF.

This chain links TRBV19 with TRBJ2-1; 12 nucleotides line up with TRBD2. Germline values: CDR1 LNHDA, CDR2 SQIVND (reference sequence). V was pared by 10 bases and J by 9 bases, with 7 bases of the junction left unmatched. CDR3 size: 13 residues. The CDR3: CATLAGGWSEQFF. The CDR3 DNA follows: TGTGCCACCCTAGCGGGAGGGTGGAGTGAGCAGTTCTTC.

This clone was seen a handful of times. DNA of the CDR3: TGTGCCAGTAGTATTCAGACAGGGGGCAATCAGCCCCAGCATTTT. Protein: CASSIQTGGNQPQHF. The chain uses TRBV19 and TRBJ1-5; 8 bases are a match to TRBD1. Trimming cost V 3 bases and J 2 bases; bases outside gene matches: 3. In germline, CDR1 is LNHDA, CDR2 SQIVND (reference sequence). The CDR3 is 15 amino acids. Full variable domain (rest looked up from reference TRBV19 and TRBJ1-5): DGGITQSPKYLFRKEGQNVTLSCEQNLNHDAMYWYRQDPGQGLRLIYYSQIVNDFQKGDIAEGYSVSREKKESFPLTVTSAQKNPTAFYLCASSIQTGGNQPQHFGDGTRLSIL.

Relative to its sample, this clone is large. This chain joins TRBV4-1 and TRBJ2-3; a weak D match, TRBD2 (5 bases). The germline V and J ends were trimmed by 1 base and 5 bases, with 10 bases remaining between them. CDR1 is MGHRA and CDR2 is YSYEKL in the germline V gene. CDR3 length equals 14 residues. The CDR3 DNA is TGCGCCAGCAGCCAAGGGGAAACTAGAGATACGCAGTATTTT. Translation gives CASSQGETRDTQYF.

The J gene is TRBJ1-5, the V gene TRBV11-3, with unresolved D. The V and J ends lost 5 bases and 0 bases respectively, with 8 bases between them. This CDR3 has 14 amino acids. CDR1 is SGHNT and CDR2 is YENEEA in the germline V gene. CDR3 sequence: CASSDNYSNQPQHF. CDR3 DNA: TGTGCCAGCAGCGATAATTATAGCAATCAGCCCCAGCATTTT.

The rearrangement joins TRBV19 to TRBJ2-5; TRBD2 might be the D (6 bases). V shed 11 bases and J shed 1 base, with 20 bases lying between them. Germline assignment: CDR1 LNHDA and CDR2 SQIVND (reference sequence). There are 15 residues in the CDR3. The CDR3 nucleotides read TGTGCCGGAAGCCCCGGGAGAGCGTTCCAAGAGACCCAGTACTTC. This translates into CAGSPGRAFQETQYF.

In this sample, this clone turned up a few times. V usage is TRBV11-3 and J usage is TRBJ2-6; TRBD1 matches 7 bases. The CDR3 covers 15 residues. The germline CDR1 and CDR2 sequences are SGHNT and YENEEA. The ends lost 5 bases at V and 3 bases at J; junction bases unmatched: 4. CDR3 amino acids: CASSEGAGGANVLTF. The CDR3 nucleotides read TGTGCCAGCAGCGAGGGGGCTGGTGGGGCCAACGTCCTGACTTTC.

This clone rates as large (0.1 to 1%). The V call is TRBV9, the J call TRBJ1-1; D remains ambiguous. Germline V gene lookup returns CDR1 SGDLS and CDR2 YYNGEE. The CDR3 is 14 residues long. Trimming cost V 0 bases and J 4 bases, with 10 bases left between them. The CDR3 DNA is TGTGCCAGCAGCGTAGCTAGAGGGTCCACTGAAGCTTTCTTT. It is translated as CASSVARGSTEAFF. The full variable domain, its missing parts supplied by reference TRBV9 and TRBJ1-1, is DSGVTQTPKHLITATGQRVTLRCSPRSGDLSVYWYQQSLDQGLQFLIQYYNGEERAKGNILERFSAQQFPDLHSELNLSSLELGDSALYFCASSVARGSTEAFFGQGTRLTVV.

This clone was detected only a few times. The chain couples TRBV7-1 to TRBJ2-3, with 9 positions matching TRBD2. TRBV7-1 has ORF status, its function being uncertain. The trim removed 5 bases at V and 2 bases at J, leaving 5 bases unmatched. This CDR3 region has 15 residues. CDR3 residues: CASSLSSGTTDTQYF. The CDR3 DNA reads TGTGCCAGCAGCCTCTCTAGCGGGACCACAGATACGCAGTATTTT.